This TCR beta chain originates from a study of OX40 agonist ivuxolimab in advanced cancers. On the study more broadly: Enrolled patients in dose escalation had cancers that were hepatocellular carcinoma, melanoma, renal cell or head and neck cancer. Notes on the study in general: The CD4+ and CD8+ T cells in the blood had expanded clonally by week 6 at 0.1 to 3.0 mg/kg. The antigen specificity of the peripheral T cells (those that were expanded) was not determined.

Clones were sequenced by immunoSEQ multiplex PCR, and TCRdb holds only the in-frame ones, with some missing. The repertoire holds about 64,000 clones, with around 93% as singletons. CDR3 length equals 12 residues. The V end lost 5 bases, the J end lost 3 bases, and 7 bases lay between the germline ends. CDR1 is GTSNPN, CDR2 SVGIG, per germline (reference sequence). With respect to this clone: Its specificity is not known.

The clonotype originates from an adult with an advanced solid tumor such as melanoma, head and neck, liver or kidney cancer. The input for sequencing was CD4+ or CD8+ T cells sorted from blood, taken in a trial of the OX40 agonist ivuxolimab. V gene TRBV30 combines with J gene TRBJ1-4, with TRBD1 as a possible D gene (5 bases). As DNA, the CDR3 is TGTGCCTGGGACAGACCTAATGAAAAACTGTTTTTT. Its translation is CAWDRPNEKLFF. Complete variable domain (other parts from reference TRBV30 and TRBJ1-4): SQTIHQWPATLVQPVGSPLSLECTVEGTSNPNLYWYRQAAGRGLQLLFYSVGIGQISSEVPQNLSASRPQDRQFILSSKKLLLSDSGFYLCAWDRPNEKLFFGSGTQLSVL.